The next 32 T cell receptor beta chains were all read from a single sample in a study of blood T cells in healthy people across ages. Using a J-beta primer mix together with a sample-barcoded 5' primer, a second PCR was run for roughly 6 to 11 cycles. TCRdb independently ran MiXCR on the 5' RACE reads; one entry per CDR3 protein. The data hold around 800,000 distinct CDR3 sequences, with roughly 25% observed a single time. The same specimen was also included in a second study, on T cells of mothers and their children.

Source material: blood. The source of these receptors is a boy younger than 18 in good health.

The CDR3 here is CASSLRPGQGAREQYF. The CDR3 bases are TGTGCCAGCAGTCTTCGCCCGGGACAGGGGGCGCGGGAGCAGTACTTC. The chain uses TRBV6-1 and TRBJ2-7, with 12 bases matching TRBD1. V shed 5 bases and J 7 bases; nucleotides not matched to a gene: 12. The germline CDR1 and CDR2 sequences are MNHNS and SASEGT. The CDR3 contains 16 residues.

The table lists this clonotype with many counts. The rearrangement uses TRBV18 and TRBJ2-2; a possible D gene is TRBD1 (5 bases). The CDR3 is 15 amino acids. V lost 5 bases to trimming and J lost 0 bases, with 10 bases between them. Germline values: CDR1 KGHSH, CDR2 LQKENI. CDR3 sequence reads: CASSTDSANTGELFF. CDR3 nucleotide sequence: TGTGCCAGCTCAACCGACAGCGCGAACACCGGGGAGCTGTTTTTT.

This sequence joins TRBV2 and TRBJ2-3; 7 bases agree with TRBD2. The CDR3 consists of 16 residues. Germline values: CDR1 SNHLY, CDR2 FYNNEI. The J segment lost 1 base and the V segment lost 3 bases, leaving 7 bases of the junction unmatched. The CDR3 DNA is TGTGCCAGCAGTGATAGGAAGACTAGCCGCACAGATACGCAGTATTTT. Translation: CASSDRKTSRTDTQYF.

This clonotype was found many times. A read error may produce the germline difference seen at one junction end. The genes are TRBV28 and TRBJ2-5; D call uncertain. The length of the CDR3 is 12 residues. Germline V gene lookup returns CDR1 MDHEN and CDR2 SYDVKM. The CDR3 DNA is TGCGCCAGCAGCTCCTCAGAAGAGACCCAGTACTTC. It is translated as CASSSSEETQYF.

In this sample, this clonotype turned up a few times. The rearrangement uses TRBV29-1 and TRBJ2-3; D is unclear. The CDR3 extends over 16 amino acids. CDR1 and CDR2 from the germline V gene are SQVTM and ANQGSEA. Trimming removed 0 bases from V and 0 bases from J, with 13 bases in between. The CDR3 sequence is CSVEDALSISTDTQYF. The CDR3 nucleotides read TGCAGCGTTGAAGATGCACTAAGTATTAGCACAGATACGCAGTATTTT.

This clonotype was detected only a few times. CDR3 sequence reads: CSVDDRSGANVLTF. The CDR3 DNA is TGCAGCGTTGACGACAGGTCTGGGGCCAACGTCCTGACTTTC. V is TRBV29-1 and J is TRBJ2-6; maybe TRBD1 (6 bases). The V end was cut by 3 bases, the J end by 1 base, with 7 bases between. The CDR3 has 14 amino acids. Germline V CDR1 and CDR2: SQVTM, ANQGSEA.

V usage is TRBV2 and J usage is TRBJ2-3; D is tentatively TRBD1 or TRBD2 (5 bases each). The CDR3 is 13 amino acids. V shed 4 bases and J shed 6 bases, with 11 bases lying between them. Germline loops: CDR1 SNHLY, CDR2 FYNNEI. Here the CDR3 DNA reads TGTGCCAGCAGTGTAATAGGGGAGGATACGCAGTATTTT. Protein sequence: CASSVIGEDTQYF.

The genes are TRBV14 and TRBJ2-5, with 8 bases matching TRBD2. The germline V gene encodes CDR1 SGHDN and CDR2 FVKESK. V gave up 1 base and J gave up 11 bases; unmatched junction bases: 18. The CDR3 extends over 17 amino acids. Here the CDR3 DNA reads TGTGCCAGCAGCCAAGTATCAGCTTCGCTAGCGGGCTTTGAGCAGTACTTC. Translating gives CASSQVSASLAGFEQYF.

V is TRBV6-5 and J is TRBJ2-5; 10 bases map to TRBD1. The J call is doubtful: the DNA matches TRBJ2-7 better. Germline CDR1 reads MNHEY; CDR2 reads SVGAGI. This CDR3 contains 13 residues. CDR3 in DNA: TGTGCCAGTAGTCGACAGGGGGCATCCGAGCAGTACTTC. Its protein product is CASSRQGASEQYF.

The rearrangement links TRBV20-1 to TRBJ2-6, with 10 nucleotides matching TRBD1. V lost 6 bases to trimming and J lost 7 bases; unmatched junction nucleotides: 6. CDR1 and CDR2 from the germline V gene are DFQATT and SNEGSKA (reference sequence). This CDR3 is built from 14 residues. The CDR3, as DNA: TGCAGTGCGACCGGGACAGGGGTTGCCAACGTCCTGACTTTC. Translation: CSATGTGVANVLTF.

In this sample, this clonotype turned up a few times. The chain has TRBV5-1 and TRBJ1-1; 9 bases agree with TRBD1. The CDR3 has 17 amino acids. Unmatched junction bases numbered 10, after V lost 3 bases and J lost 1 base. Germline V gene sequence: CDR1 SGHRS, CDR2 YFSETQ. CDR3 sequence: CASSYATGQGSNTEAFF. As DNA, the CDR3 is TGCGCCAGCAGCTACGCCACCGGACAGGGGTCGAACACTGAAGCTTTCTTT.

This clonotype was seen more than once but under ten times. The rearrangement joins TRBV29-1 to TRBJ2-1; possible D gene TRBD1, 5 bases. The CDR3 is 12 residues long. V lost 4 bases and J 7 bases, leaving 11 bases between the germline ends. Looked up from germline, CDR1 is SQVTM and CDR2 is ANQGSEA. The CDR3 DNA follows: TGCAGCGTTGGCGACAGTATGAATGAGCAGTTCTTC. The encoded protein is CSVGDSMNEQFF.

J is TRBJ1-4 and V is TRBV7-9; D is perhaps TRBD1 (5 bases). Germline CDR1 SEHNR, CDR2 FQNEAQ (reference sequence). V gave up 5 bases and J gave up 8 bases, with 15 bases separating them. CDR3 length: 14 amino acids. CDR3 sequence reads: CASSLNLGDEKLFF. DNA for the CDR3: TGTGCCAGCAGCCTAAACCTGGGGGACGAAAAACTGTTTTTT.

This clonotype occurred a few times. This chain uses TRBV15 with TRBJ2-1; D uncertain. The CDR3 spans 13 residues. The germline gives CDR1 LNHNV, CDR2 YYDKDF (reference sequence). Trimming pared 6 bases from V and 9 bases from J, leaving 15 bases between. The CDR3 coding sequence is TGTGCCACCAGACGGTCCGGTTTCAGTGAGCAGTTCTTC. It encodes CATRRSGFSEQFF.

This clonotype came up many times. The V gene is TRBV18, the J gene TRBJ2-7; tentative D call: TRBD2 (7 bases). Looked up from germline, CDR1 is KGHSH and CDR2 is LQKENI. There are 14 residues in the CDR3. V lost 5 bases, J lost 2 bases, and 13 bases lay in between. CDR3 sequence: CASSERGGTYEQYF. In DNA, the CDR3 is TGTGCCAGCTCAGAGAGGGGGGGTACCTACGAGCAGTACTTC.

The sample holds many counts of this clonotype. The chain joins TRBV5-1 to TRBJ2-7; 9 bases match TRBD1. Losses at the gene ends were 4 bases for V and 1 base for J; bases not matched to a gene: 3. Germline CDR1 reads SGHRS; CDR2 reads YFSETQ. The CDR3 is made up of 14 amino acids. The CDR3 DNA is TGCGCCAGCAGCACCGGGACAGGGTCCTACGAGCAGTACTTC. Protein sequence: CASSTGTGSYEQYF.

Only a few counts were recorded for this clonotype. The rearrangement joins TRBV12-3 or TRBV12-4 to TRBJ2-3; D is uncertain. The length of the CDR3 is 13 residues. Trimming pared 5 bases from V and 9 bases from J, leaving 15 bases between. The CDR3 coding sequence is TGTGCCAGCAGTCCGCGCGTAGCAGGAACGCAGTATTTT. It yields the protein CASSPRVAGTQYF.

The V and J genes are TRBV9 and TRBJ2-5; D unclear. Per germline, CDR1 SGDLS and CDR2 YYNGEE. V shed 3 bases and J shed 2 bases, with 8 bases lying between them. This CDR3 contains 13 residues. CDR3 bases: TGTGCCAGCAGCGCTGCGGTGCAAGAGACCCAGTACTTC. This encodes CASSAAVQETQYF.

This clonotype showed up just a few times. The chain recombines TRBV12-3 or TRBV12-4 with TRBJ1-5, with TRBD1 matching over 7 bases. This CDR3 is built from 14 residues. The junction had 4 bases not matched to a gene; V was cut back by 5 bases and J by 3 bases. CDR3 sequence reads: CASSDRAYNQPQHF. CDR3 DNA: TGTGCCAGCAGTGACAGGGCGTACAATCAGCCCCAGCATTTT.

The V gene is TRBV11-2, the J gene TRBJ2-1; 8 nucleotides agree with TRBD1. Germline values: CDR1 SGHAT, CDR2 FQNNGV. With 5 bases clipped from V and 2 bases from J, the junction kept 8 bases outside the gene matches. The CDR3 extends over 16 amino acids. CDR3 in amino acids: CASSRIQGVTYNEQFF. The CDR3, as DNA: TGTGCCAGCAGCCGCATACAGGGGGTCACCTACAATGAGCAGTTCTTC. Full variable domain (missing parts from reference TRBV11-2 and TRBJ2-1): EAGVAQSPRYKIIEKRQSVAFWCNPISGHATLYWYQQILGQGPKLLIQFQNNGVVDDSQLPKDRFSAERLKGVDSTLKIQPAKLEDSAVYLCASSRIQGVTYNEQFFGPGTRLTVL.

This clonotype has just a few counts. This sequence joins TRBV3-1 and TRBJ1-2, with a possible D match to TRBD1 (6 bases). V was clipped by 4 bases and J by 2 bases, with 17 bases between them. CDR3 size: 16 residues. Germline CDR1 reads LGHDT; CDR2 reads YNNKEL (reference sequence). The CDR3 coding sequence is TGTGCCAGCAGCCCCCCTGGGCAGGGGACGAACTATGGCTACACCTTC. Its protein product is CASSPPGQGTNYGYTF. The full variable domain, in which reference TRBV3-1 and TRBJ1-2 provide the parts outside the CDR3, is DTAVSQTPKYLVTQMGNDKSIKCEQNLGHDTMYWYKQDSKKFLKIMFSYNNKELIINETVPNRFSPKSPDKAHLNLHINSLELGDSAVYFCASSPPGQGTNYGYTFGSGTRLTVV.

The CDR3 DNA sequence: TGTGCCAGCAGTTTAAGTTCCTCACAAGAGACCCAGTACTTC. Its translation is CASSLSSSQETQYF. V and J are TRBV12-3 or TRBV12-4 and TRBJ2-5; D gene unclear. CDR3 length: 14 residues. With 2 bases removed from V and 2 bases from J, the gap between germline ends came to 9 bases.

This clonotype was counted a few times. J is TRBJ2-3 and V is TRBV6-5; no clear D gene. Germline values: CDR1 MNHEY, CDR2 SVGAGI. Trimming stripped 2 bases from V and 2 bases from J, with 8 bases between. This CDR3 has 14 amino acids. The CDR3 reads CASSYATSTDTQYF. The CDR3 DNA follows: TGTGCCAGCAGTTACGCCACCTCCACAGATACGCAGTATTTT.

As concerns this clonotype: The junction departs from the called germline gene at one end, perhaps through a read error. The V call is TRBV9, the J call TRBJ1-5; D unclear. The CDR3 sequence is 15 residues long. CDR1 and CDR2 from the germline V gene are SGDLS and YYNGEE. The DNA for the CDR3 is TGTGCCAGCAGCGCCGACGGTTTCATCAATCTGCCCCAGCATTTT. Amino acids: CASSADGFINLPQHF.

The chain is built from TRBV7-3 and TRBJ2-1; 8 bases are a match to TRBD2. The length of the CDR3 is 17 residues. From germline, CDR1 is SGHTA and CDR2 FQGTGA. The V segment lost 5 bases and the J segment 5 bases; nucleotides outside the gene matches: 14. CDR3 sequence: CASSPREWGGGNNEQFF. The CDR3 DNA follows: TGTGCCAGCAGCCCTCGGGAATGGGGCGGGGGGAACAATGAGCAGTTCTTC.

V usage is TRBV18 and J usage is TRBJ1-3, with D perhaps TRBD1 (5 bases). The CDR3 sequence is 17 residues long. Germline V gene data show CDR1 as KGHSH and CDR2 as LQKENI. The ends were cut back, 2 bases at V and 0 bases at J, with 14 bases in the middle. The CDR3 here is CASSPWAQGLSGNTIYF. CDR3 bases: TGTGCCAGCTCACCATGGGCCCAGGGCCTCTCTGGAAACACCATATATTTT. Combining the CDR3 with reference TRBV18 and TRBJ1-3 gives the whole variable domain NAGVMQNPRHLVRRRGQEARLRCSPMKGHSHVYWYRQLPEEGLKFMVYLQKENIIDESGMPKERFSAEFPKEGPSILRIQQVVRGDSAAYFCASSPWAQGLSGNTIYFGEGSWLTVV.

V usage is TRBV12-3 or TRBV12-4 and J usage is TRBJ1-2; 8 bases align to TRBD1. The CDR3 is made up of 14 amino acids. V shed 5 bases and J 4 bases; nucleotides not matched to a gene: 6. CDR3 bases: TGTGCCAGCAGTCTCAGGACAGGGTTCTATGGCTACACCTTC. Its protein is CASSLRTGFYGYTF.

The V and J genes are TRBV20-1 and TRBJ2-5; 7 bases map to TRBD1. V shed 3 bases, J shed 4 bases, and the junction held 5 bases outside the gene matches. This CDR3 region has 13 residues. Germline CDR1 and CDR2: DFQATT and SNEGSKA (reference sequence). CDR3: CSARGYRGETQYF. The CDR3, as DNA: TGCAGTGCTAGGGGTTACAGGGGAGAGACCCAGTACTTC.

This clonotype was seen only a few times. The V call is TRBV3-1, the J call TRBJ2-7; D perhaps matches TRBD1 (5 bases). Germline assignment: CDR1 LGHDT and CDR2 YNNKEL (reference sequence). Trimming left V 1 base short and J 3 bases short, with 13 bases between. The CDR3 contains 15 residues. CDR3 DNA: TGTGCCAGCAGCCAAGTTCGCAGGGCGAGCTACGAGCAGTACTTC. Protein product: CASSQVRRASYEQYF.

V usage is TRBV11-2 and J usage is TRBJ2-5, with no clear D. The J call may be mistaken, given a closer DNA end match to TRBJ2-1. Germline V gene lookup returns CDR1 SGHAT and CDR2 FQNNGV. This CDR3 is built from 13 residues. The CDR3 sequence: CASKLTGYNEQFF. CDR3 nucleotide sequence: TGTGCCAGCAAGTTGACTGGTTACAATGAGCAGTTCTTC.

This clonotype showed up just a few times. At one end the junction does not follow the germline gene, possibly because of a read error. The J gene is TRBJ1-4, the V gene TRBV29-1; TRBD1 agrees at 7 bases. Germline CDR1 SQVTM, CDR2 ANQGSEA. CDR3 length: 13 residues. As DNA, the CDR3 is TGCAGCGTTGTGGGGACAGCGAATGAGAAACTGTTTTTT. Translated: CSVVGTANEKLFF.

Only a few counts were recorded for this clonotype. Written as DNA, the CDR3 is TGTGCCAGCAGCCAAGAGGGCGGGGGGGATGGTGAGCAGTTCTTC. Translating gives CASSQEGGGDGEQFF. The V and J genes are TRBV3-1 and TRBJ2-5; 9 bases agree with TRBD2. The end of the DNA aligns better with TRBJ2-1, so the J call may be wrong. The CDR3 is 15 amino acids. Germline-derived CDR1 and CDR2 are LGHDT and YNNKEL (reference sequence).